This T cell receptor beta chain was captured in a study of cytomegalovirus exposure and HLA in healthy donors. Primers included in the PCR were 60 Vbeta and 13 Jbeta primers. Measured with immunoSEQ multiplex PCR; TCRdb has only the in-frame clones, and not every one. The sample consists of 150,000 to 200,000 clones, approximately 80% of them appearing once. The CDR3 contains 15 residues. CDR1 is SNHLY, CDR2 FYNNEI, per germline. The germline V and J ends were trimmed by 4 bases and 0 bases, with 10 bases remaining between them. The receptor was derived from a woman between 18 and 30 years old in good health and CMV-seronegative. The chain links TRBV2 to TRBJ1-5; D unresolved. The specimen sequenced was PBMCs. Written as DNA, the CDR3 is TGTGCCAGCAGTGTTTGGAGGGTTAGCAATCAGCCCCAGCATTTT. Translation gives CASSVWRVSNQPQHF.